The rows below give T cell receptor beta chains drawn from one sample of a study of blood T cell repertoires in COVID-19. Data came from immunoSEQ multiplex PCR; TCRdb stores just in-frame clones and leaves some out. The repertoire includes about 70,000 clones, nearly 85% of them detected once, and roughly 2% sits in the top ten. Sequencing was carried out using peripheral blood. Source of these receptors: a woman aged 55-69 years with acute or convalescent COVID-19. Each CDR3 is given without its conserved first and last residue. Each record gives: J gene, V gene, CDR3 protein.

TRBJ2-2,TRBV19,ASSIVTSGSNGELF
TRBJ2-1,TRBV7-9,ASFPSRLAAPPNEQF
TRBJ1-2,TRBV30,AWSPQGNYGYT
TRBJ1-2,TRBV19,ASSMSGTGSNGYT
TRBJ2-3,TRBV3-1/TRBV3-2,ASSPWTSGLTDTQY
TRBJ2-4,TRBV13,ASSSGGGDWNIQY
TRBJ1-5,TRBV19,ASKESGFNQPQH
TRBJ1-5,TRBV2,ASRAGTGSLQPQH
TRBJ2-5,TRBV27,ASSLSTSRPGTQY
TRBJ2-1,TRBV5-1,ASSWRGPNLNEQF
TRBJ2-1,TRBV7-2,ASSLRPQRSYNEQF
TRBJ1-6,TRBV13,ASSLRQGVATPLH
TRBJ1-2,TRBV28,ASRYSGGPANYGYT
TRBJ2-5,TRBV18,ASSPRDGGYETQY
TRBJ1-2,TRBV18,ASSPKGGGYT
TRBJ1-6,TRBV19,ASSKNRAGNNSPLH
TRBJ1-5,TRBV5-6,ASSARTGRQPQH
TRBJ1-5,TRBV18,ASSLGDSLNQPQH
TRBJ2-1,TRBV19,ASSIRGNEQF
TRBJ1-1,TRBV19,ASSDWNTEAF
TRBJ1-5,TRBV14,ASSQGQGSSAQH
TRBJ1-1,TRBV5-4,ASSLAMAGEAF
TRBJ2-1,TRBV5-1,ASSIGGAGGHNEQF